This TCR beta chain comes out of a study of T cell responses to AZD1222 COVID-19 vaccine. Regarding the study as a whole: Donors were mostly white British, more females; clonal diversity possibly underestimated. Repertoire sampling was restricted to post-peak T cell response timepoints.

Sequencing was performed with immunoSEQ multiplex PCR; in TCRdb, only in-frame clones are kept and a portion is missing. The repertoire holds about 190,000 clones, with over 80% as singletons. A word on this clone: What it binds is unknown.

Germline CDR1 SGHDN, CDR2 FVKESK. The CDR3 totals 13 residues. With 1 base removed from V and 8 bases from J, the gap between germline ends came to 11 bases. The receptor was derived from an adult in good health. This rearrangement joins TRBV14 to TRBJ1-2; D is possibly TRBD1 (6 bases). The sequencing used peripheral blood, collected on day 0 of MenACWY control vaccination. Here the CDR3 DNA reads TGTGCCAGCAGCCAAGCATACAGGGACGGCTACACCTTC. The encoded protein is CASSQAYRDGYTF.